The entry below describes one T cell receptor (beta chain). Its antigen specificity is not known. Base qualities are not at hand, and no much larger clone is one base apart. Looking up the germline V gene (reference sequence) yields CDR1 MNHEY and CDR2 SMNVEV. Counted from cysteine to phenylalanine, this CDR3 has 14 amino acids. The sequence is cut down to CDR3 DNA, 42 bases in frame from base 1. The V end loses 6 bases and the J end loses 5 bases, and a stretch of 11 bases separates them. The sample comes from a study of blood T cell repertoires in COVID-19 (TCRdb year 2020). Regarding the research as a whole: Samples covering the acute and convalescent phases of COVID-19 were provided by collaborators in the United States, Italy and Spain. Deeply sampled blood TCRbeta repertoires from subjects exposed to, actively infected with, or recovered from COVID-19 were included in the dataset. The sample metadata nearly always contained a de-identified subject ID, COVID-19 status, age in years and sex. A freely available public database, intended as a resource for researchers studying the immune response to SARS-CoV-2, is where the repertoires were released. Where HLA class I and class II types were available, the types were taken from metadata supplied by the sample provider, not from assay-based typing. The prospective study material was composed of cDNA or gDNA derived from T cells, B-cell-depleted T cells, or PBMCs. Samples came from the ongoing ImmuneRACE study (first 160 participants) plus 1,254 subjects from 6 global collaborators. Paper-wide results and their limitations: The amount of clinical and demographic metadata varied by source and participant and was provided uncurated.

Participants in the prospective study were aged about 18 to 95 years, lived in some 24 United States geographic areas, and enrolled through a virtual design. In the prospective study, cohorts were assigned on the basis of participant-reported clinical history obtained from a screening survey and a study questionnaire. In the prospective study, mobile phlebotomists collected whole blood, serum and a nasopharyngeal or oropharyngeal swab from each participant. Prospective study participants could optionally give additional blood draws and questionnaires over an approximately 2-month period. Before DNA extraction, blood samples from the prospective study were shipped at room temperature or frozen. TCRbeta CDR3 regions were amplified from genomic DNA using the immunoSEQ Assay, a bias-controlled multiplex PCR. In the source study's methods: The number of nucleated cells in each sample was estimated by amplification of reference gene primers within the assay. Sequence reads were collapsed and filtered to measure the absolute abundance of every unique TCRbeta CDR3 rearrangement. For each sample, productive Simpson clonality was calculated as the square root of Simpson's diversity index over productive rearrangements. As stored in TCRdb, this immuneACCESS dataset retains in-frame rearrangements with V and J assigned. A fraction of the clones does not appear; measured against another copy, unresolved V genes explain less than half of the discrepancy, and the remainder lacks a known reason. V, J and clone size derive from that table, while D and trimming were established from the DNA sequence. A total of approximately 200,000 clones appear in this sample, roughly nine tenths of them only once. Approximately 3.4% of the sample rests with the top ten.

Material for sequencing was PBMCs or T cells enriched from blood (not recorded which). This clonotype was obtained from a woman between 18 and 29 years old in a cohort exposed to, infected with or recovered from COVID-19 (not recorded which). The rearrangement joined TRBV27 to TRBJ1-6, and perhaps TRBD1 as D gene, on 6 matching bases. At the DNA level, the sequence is TGTGCCAGCAGGCGACAGGTGGATAATTCACCCCTCCACTTT. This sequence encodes CASRRQVDNSPLHF.